The 7 T cell receptor beta chains given below trace back to one sample, sequenced in a study of T cell changes during pregnancy in multiple sclerosis (dated by TCRdb to between 2018 and 2021). Libraries came from the immunoSEQ multiplex PCR assay. The source is immuneACCESS, and TCRdb retained only in-frame sequences with V and J called. Part of the clones is not carried over; for the studies checked, unresolved V genes explain less than half of this, and the remainder is unexplained. The sample table holds under 85,000 clones, of which 85% to 90% were seen once. The ten largest make up 8% to 9.5% of the sample. The sample here was peripheral blood, taken after pregnancy. The origin of the receptors is a female donor in good health, enrolled as a control in a pregnancy study.

The V call is TRBV18, the J call TRBJ1-5; a weak D match, TRBD1 (6 bases). The length of the CDR3 is 14 residues. V was clipped by 3 bases and J by 4 bases, with 10 bases between them. Germline-derived CDR1 and CDR2 are KGHSH and LQKENI. The CDR3 coding sequence is TGTGCCAGCTCACCGGCAGGGGCGAATCAGCCCCAGCATTTT. Translating gives CASSPAGANQPQHF.

This clone was seen ten or more times. The V gene is TRBV4-1, the J gene TRBJ1-1; D is unclear. Germline V lookup: CDR1 MGHRA, CDR2 YSYEKL. The CDR3 contains 13 residues. Trimming cost V 1 base and J 6 bases, with 9 bases left between them. CDR3 amino acids: CASSQAGGAEAFF. CDR3 coding DNA: TGCGCCAGCAGCCAAGCCGGCGGCGCTGAAGCTTTCTTT.

The chain employs TRBV9 and TRBJ2-1; D is ambiguous. V dropped 0 bases and J dropped 0 bases, with 7 bases sitting between them. CDR1 and CDR2 from the germline V gene are SGDLS and YYNGEE. This CDR3 is built from 15 residues. CDR3 DNA sequence: TGTGCCAGCAGCGTAGCGTCGAGCTCCTACAATGAGCAGTTCTTC. This sequence encodes CASSVASSSYNEQFF.

V is TRBV30 and J is TRBJ1-2; 10 positions match TRBD1. V dropped 3 bases and J dropped 6; count of bases not matched to a gene: 7. The CDR3 is made up of 14 amino acids. CDR1 GTSNPN and CDR2 SVGIG come from the germline V gene (reference sequence). CDR3 coding DNA: TGTGCCTGGAGCAAGGGACAGGGGAGGAATGGCTACACCTTC. Encoded protein: CAWSKGQGRNGYTF.

This sequence joins TRBV19 and TRBJ1-2; 7 bases align to TRBD1. The CDR3 totals 12 residues. V lost 7 bases, J lost 8 bases, and 7 bases stayed unmatched. Germline CDR1 is LNHDA and CDR2 is SQIVND (reference sequence). The CDR3 sequence: CASTPRQGGYTF. For the CDR3, the DNA is TGTGCCAGTACTCCCCGACAGGGAGGCTACACCTTC.

This chain joins TRBV2 and TRBJ2-7, with 7 bases that match TRBD2. The CDR3 is 17 residues long. V shed 2 bases and J 0 bases; nucleotides not matched to a gene: 10. Germline V gene sequence: CDR1 SNHLY, CDR2 FYNNEI. Written as DNA, the CDR3 is TGTGCCAGCAGTGAATTACGCTACGGGGAGGGCTCCTACGAGCAGTACTTC. It is translated as CASSELRYGEGSYEQYF.

The chain employs TRBV11-3 and TRBJ2-4; TRBD2 might be the D (5 bases). Trimming stripped 5 bases from V and 6 bases from J, with 14 bases between. Germline-derived CDR1 and CDR2 are SGHNT and YENEEA. This CDR3 has 14 residues. CDR3 residues: CASSPVGVTNIQYF. The CDR3 DNA reads as TGTGCCAGCAGCCCAGTGGGAGTTACAAACATTCAGTACTTC.